The rows below give T cell receptor beta chains drawn from one sample of a study of identical twins. TCRdb re-analysed the 5' RACE reads in MiXCR, keeping a single row per CDR3 protein. Seen here are fewer than 900,000 distinct CDR3 sequences, 15% to 20% observed once, and the top ten hold about 12%. These records were also assigned to another study, of T cells expressing NK-cell markers.

Material for sequencing was PBMCs. The receptors originated from a woman aged 18-29 years in good health. CDR3s include the opening cysteine and the closing phenylalanine or tryptophan. The D gene is left open where the match is weak. Some rows have no size entry. The others give once, few or many, or a class for an expanded clone.

CDR3 | DNA | D | V | size | J
CSVVSGRTYNEQFF | TGCAGCGTTGTTAGCGGGAGGACCTACAATGAGCAGTTCTTC | TRBD2 | TRBV29-1 | few | TRBJ2-1
CSAATGDPRMNTEAFF | TGCAGTGCGGCCACAGGGGACCCCCGAATGAACACTGAAGCTTTCTTT | TRBD1 | TRBV20-1 | - | TRBJ1-1
CASTLTGHNEQFF | TGTGCCAGCACCCTGACTGGCCATAATGAGCAGTTCTTC | - | TRBV6-6 | many | TRBJ2-1
CASSWGTSGGYNEQFF | TGTGCCAGCAGCTGGGGGACTAGCGGGGGATACAATGAGCAGTTCTTC | TRBD2 | TRBV5-6 | - | TRBJ2-1
CASSSPTSGRAYEQFF | TGTGCCAGCAGTTCACCGACCAGCGGGAGGGCCTACGAGCAGTTCTTC | TRBD2 | TRBV6-2/TRBV6-3 | - | TRBJ2-1
CASSQGMGVSQETQYF | TGCGCCAGCAGCCAAGGGATGGGTGTCTCCCAAGAGACCCAGTACTTC | - | TRBV4-3 | - | TRBJ2-5
CASSPWKGDTQYF | TGTGCCAGCAGTCCTTGGAAGGGAGATACGCAGTATTTT | - | TRBV12-3/TRBV12-4 | few | TRBJ2-3
CASPLGTEAFF | TGTGCCAGCCCCCTTGGAACTGAAGCTTTCTTT | - | TRBV5-6 | few | TRBJ1-1
CASSFTGAWYNEQFF | TGCGCCAGCAGCTTCACAGGGGCTTGGTACAATGAGCAGTTCTTC | TRBD1 | TRBV5-1 | many | TRBJ2-1
CASSLVGNGEQFF | TGCGCCAGCAGCTTGGTTGGGAACGGTGAGCAGTTCTTC | - | TRBV5-1 | - | TRBJ2-1
CASSQGSWPQETQYF | TGTGCCAGCAGCCAGGGGAGTTGGCCCCAAGAGACCCAGTACTTC | - | TRBV3-1 | many | TRBJ2-5
CASSQRQGYGYTF | TGTGCCAGCAGTCAGAGACAGGGCTATGGCTACACCTTC | TRBD1 | TRBV6-6 | few | TRBJ1-2
CSARDNNPTGELFF | TGCAGTGCTAGAGATAATAACCCCACCGGGGAGCTGTTTTTT | - | TRBV20-1 | - | TRBJ2-2
CAIRGGSTDTQYF | TGTGCCATCAGGGGCGGGAGTACAGATACGCAGTATTTT | TRBD2 | TRBV10-3 | - | TRBJ2-3
CASSPRRSSYEQYF | TGTGCCAGCTCACCTCGAAGGAGCTCCTACGAGCAGTACTTC | - | TRBV18 | few | TRBJ2-7
CATKSSYNEQFF | TGTGCCACCAAGTCCTCCTACAATGAGCAGTTCTTC | - | TRBV15 | few | TRBJ2-1
CASSEIDRWRGYTF | TGTGCCAGCAGCGAAATTGACAGGTGGCGCGGCTACACCTTC | - | TRBV5-6 | - | TRBJ1-2